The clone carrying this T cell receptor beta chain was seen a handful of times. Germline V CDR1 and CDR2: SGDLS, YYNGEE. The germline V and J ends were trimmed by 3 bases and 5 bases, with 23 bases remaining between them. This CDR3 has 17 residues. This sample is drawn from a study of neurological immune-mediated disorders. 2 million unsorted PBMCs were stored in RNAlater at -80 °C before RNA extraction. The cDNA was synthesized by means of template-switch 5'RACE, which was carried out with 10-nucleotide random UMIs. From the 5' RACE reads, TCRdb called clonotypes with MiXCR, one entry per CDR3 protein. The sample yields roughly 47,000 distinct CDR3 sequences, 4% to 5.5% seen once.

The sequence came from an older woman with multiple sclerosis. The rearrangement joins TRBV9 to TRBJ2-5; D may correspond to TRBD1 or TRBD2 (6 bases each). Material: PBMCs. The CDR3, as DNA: TGTGCCAGCAGCGCGAGTCATGGAGGGGGAGGCCGGGAGACCCAGTACTTC. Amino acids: CASSASHGGGGRETQYF.